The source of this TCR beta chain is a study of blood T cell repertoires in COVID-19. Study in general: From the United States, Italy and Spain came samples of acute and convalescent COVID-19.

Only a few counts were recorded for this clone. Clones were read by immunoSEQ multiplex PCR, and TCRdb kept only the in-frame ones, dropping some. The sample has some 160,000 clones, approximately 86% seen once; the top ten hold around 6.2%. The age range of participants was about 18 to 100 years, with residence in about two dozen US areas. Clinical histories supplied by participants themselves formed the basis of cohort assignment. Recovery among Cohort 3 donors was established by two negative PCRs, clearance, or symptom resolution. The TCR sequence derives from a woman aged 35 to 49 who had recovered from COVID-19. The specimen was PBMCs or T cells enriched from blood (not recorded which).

Written as DNA, the CDR3 is TGCAGCGTTGATTCCTATGGCGGTACTGAAGCTTTCTTT. This codes for CSVDSYGGTEAFF. The chain uses TRBV29-1 and TRBJ1-1; no clear D gene. Germline loops: CDR1 SQVTM, CDR2 ANQGSEA. Trimming cost V 3 bases and J 5 bases, with 13 bases left between them. This CDR3 region has 13 residues.